A few counts support the clone carrying this T cell receptor (beta chain). As yet, its antigen is unknown. This sample is part of a study of T cells in Graves' hyperthyroidism and ophthalmopathy. Study in general: Peripheral blood samples were taken at initial diagnosis, prior to any treatment. General study findings and limits: Appearing also in blood were most of the thyroid clonotypes expanded above 0.001.

V was cut by 2 bases and J by 0 bases, with 4 bases left in between. The germline gives CDR1 SNHLY, CDR2 FYNNEI. This CDR3 region has 14 residues. Researchers took RNA transcripts and amplified the TCR beta CDR3 regions from them. HTBI primers drove first-round RT-PCR of the TCR CDR3. Each CDR3 protein is one row after TCRdb ran MiXCR on the multiplex PCR reads. This sample has around 600,000 distinct CDR3 sequences; over 12% occur once, and the top ten carry about 6.6%. Uncontrolled infection, other autoimmune disease, pregnancy or lactation led to exclusion. PBMCs were collected from an approximately 10 ml volume of fresh peripheral blood.

The clonotype originates from a woman aged 18-29 years with Graves' ophthalmopathy. The sequencing sample was made of blood. This rearrangement joins TRBV2 to TRBJ1-4; no definite D call. The chain's CDR3 is CASSEFATNEKLFF. Written as DNA, the CDR3 is TGTGCCAGCAGTGAATTTGCAACTAATGAAAAACTGTTTTTT.